This T cell receptor beta chain was captured in a study of T cells in localized non-small cell lung cancer. General study points: Among the tissues sampled, uninvolved adjacent lung had the highest T cell clonality, above tumor. Across samples, adjacent lung featured a median roughly 62 of the top 100 tumor clones. Tumor samples were not multi-region, leaving intratumor heterogeneity unexcluded.

TCRdb's table, derived via immunoSEQ multiplex PCR, lists solely in-frame clones and lacks some. The table has approximately 41,000 clones, around nine tenths seen once. A word on this clone: As yet, its antigen is unknown.

The CDR3 covers 13 residues. Germline-derived CDR1 and CDR2 are SGHDN and FVKESK. Trimming pared 4 bases from V and 14 bases from J, leaving 20 bases between. The TCR originated in a female donor over 55 with stage I squamous cell lung carcinoma. This rearrangement joins TRBV14 to TRBJ1-2; tentative D call: TRBD1 (5 bases). The sample in question was peripheral blood, obtained before any cancer treatment. CDR3 sequence (DNA): TGTGCCAGCAGCCCCCGCGCGAGTGGGGGGTGGACCTTC. It translates to CASSPRASGGWTF.